These 5 T cell receptor beta chains were sequenced from one sample in a study of T cell changes during pregnancy in multiple sclerosis. Sequenced by immunoSEQ multiplex PCR; TCRdb stores in-frame clones only, minus some. This sample yields 69,000 or so clones, of which over 75% are seen a single time; 0.29% belongs to the top ten. Material: CD4+ T cells from peripheral blood mononuclear cells, obtained in the third trimester of pregnancy. The receptors derive from a female donor in good health, enrolled as a control in a pregnancy study.

This sequence joins TRBV4-2 and TRBJ1-2; 9 bases are a match to TRBD1. V dropped 4 bases and J dropped 7; count of bases not matched to a gene: 7. This CDR3 has 14 residues. The germline CDR1 and CDR2 sequences are LGHNA and YNFKEQ. The chain's CDR3 is CASSRTTGGIGYTF. The CDR3 DNA reads TGTGCCAGCAGCCGGACAACAGGGGGCATTGGCTACACCTTC.

Only one count was recorded for this clone. The chain has TRBV5-6 and TRBJ1-5; 8 bases are a match to TRBD1. The junction had 6 bases not matched to a gene; V was cut back by 4 bases and J by 6 bases. CDR1 and CDR2 from the germline V gene are SGHDT and YYEEEE. This CDR3 region has 14 residues. This CDR3 reads CASSPDRGTQPQHF. CDR3 coding DNA: TGTGCCAGCAGCCCCGACAGGGGTACTCAGCCCCAGCATTTT.

This chain uses TRBV5-1 with TRBJ1-2; 10 bases match TRBD1. This CDR3 has 14 residues. Germline lookup yields CDR1 SGHRS and CDR2 YFSETQ. The V and J ends lost 3 bases and 7 bases, in that order; junction bases with no gene match: 6. Written as DNA, the CDR3 is TGCGCCAGCAGCTCACGGACAGGGGGTTTTGGCTACACCTTC. Translating gives CASSSRTGGFGYTF.

The chain combines TRBV30 with TRBJ2-4, with D tentatively TRBD1 (7 bases). V gave up 4 bases and J gave up 1 base, with 14 bases separating them. The CDR3 runs to 15 residues. Germline CDR1 and CDR2: GTSNPN and SVGIG (reference sequence). The CDR3 sequence: CAWNQGGFAKNIQYF. CDR3 coding DNA: TGTGCCTGGAATCAGGGGGGTTTTGCCAAAAACATTCAGTACTTC.

The chain employs TRBV5-3 and TRBJ2-7, with 7 positions matching TRBD1. TRBV5-3 qualifies as an ORF whose function is uncertain. The V and J ends lost 9 bases and 0 bases, in that order; junction bases with no gene match: 6. The CDR3 is 13 amino acids. CDR3 coding DNA: TGTGCCATCCCATCAGGGGGCTCCTACGAGCAGTACTTC. It codes for CAIPSGGSYEQYF.